A single sample gave rise to the 9 T cell receptor beta chains below, sequenced in a study of CD8+ T cells in alopecia areata (dated by TCRdb to between 2017 and 2018). Interpreted using the paper, the time point label stands for: less than five weeks on oral tofacitinib. Taken with the paper, the label for treatment or condition translates to: oral pan-JAK inhibitor, 5-10 mg twice daily. Libraries came from the immunoSEQ multiplex PCR assay. RNA was extracted from all samples and reverse transcribed into cDNA, which served as template for TCR sequencing. TCRdb took over this immuneACCESS table, retaining in-frame rearrangements with V and J assigned. Such tables are incomplete; in checked studies, under half of the missing clones stem from an unresolved V gene, and the remainder is unexplained. The table for this sample lists 110,000 to 150,000 clones; nearly 55% of them were counted only once. Roughly 15% of the sample belongs to the ten largest clones.

Sequenced here: CD8+ T cells sorted from blood, sampled at week 4, from a patient treated with tofacitinib. These receptors all come from a human donor with alopecia areata.

The CDR3 nucleotides read TGTGCCAGCTCACCAGAGGACAGGTTAGGTGAAAAACTGTTTTTT. It yields the protein CASSPEDRLGEKLFF. The chain combines TRBV18 with TRBJ1-4; the match to TRBD1 covers 7 bases. The CDR3 has 15 residues. Trimming took 2 bases from V and 7 from J; bases not matched to a gene: 7. Per germline, CDR1 KGHSH and CDR2 LQKENI.

The genes are TRBV27 and TRBJ2-7; TRBD2 agrees at 9 bases. From germline, CDR1 is MNHEY and CDR2 SMNVEV (reference sequence). This CDR3 spans 15 amino acids. Trimming took 0 bases from V and 6 from J; bases not matched to a gene: 6. The CDR3 is CASSLSVSGGPEQYF. The CDR3 bases are TGTGCCAGCAGTTTATCAGTCAGCGGGGGGCCCGAGCAGTACTTC.

V is TRBV7-6 and J is TRBJ2-5; 8 nucleotides match TRBD1. CDR3 length: 15 amino acids. The germline V gene encodes CDR1 SGHVS and CDR2 FNYEAQ. V shed 6 bases and J 4 bases; nucleotides not matched to a gene: 10. CDR3 sequence: CASSPRTGWGETQYF. CDR3 coding DNA: TGTGCCAGCAGTCCACGGACAGGGTGGGGAGAGACCCAGTACTTC.

This chain connects TRBV4-1 to TRBJ2-7; D possibly matches TRBD1 or TRBD2 (5 bases each). The germline CDR1 and CDR2 sequences are MGHRA and YSYEKL. CDR3 length: 15 amino acids. The V gene lost 6 bases and the J gene lost 2 bases, with 17 bases spanning the gap. Here the CDR3 reads CASSPGQGPTYEQYF. The CDR3 nucleotides read TGCGCCAGCAGTCCGGGCCAGGGACCCACCTACGAGCAGTACTTC.

The chain joins TRBV7-8 to TRBJ2-1; a possible D gene is TRBD2 (5 bases). Germline values: CDR1 SGHVS, CDR2 FQNEAQ. Trimming removed 7 bases from V and 6 bases from J, with 16 bases in between. CDR3 length: 14 amino acids. The CDR3 region is CASIGLTPGNEQFF. DNA for the CDR3: TGTGCCAGCATCGGACTCACCCCCGGCAATGAGCAGTTCTTC. Looking up the rest from reference TRBV7-8 and TRBJ2-1 gives the full variable domain: GAGVSQSPRYKVAKRGQDVALRCDPISGHVSLFWYQQALGQGPEFLTYFQNEAQLDKSGLPSDRFFAERPEGSVSTLKIQRTQQEDSAVYLCASIGLTPGNEQFFGPGTRLTVL.

The table lists this clone with a few counts. CDR3 bases: TGCAGCGTTCCGCGACCCAACACCGGGGAGCTGTTTTTT. Translation gives CSVPRPNTGELFF. The J gene is TRBJ2-2, the V gene TRBV29-1, with D unclear. CDR3 length equals 13 residues. From germline, CDR1 is SQVTM and CDR2 ANQGSEA. V lost 5 bases and J 2 bases, leaving 9 bases between the germline ends.

This clone was detected a few times. The chain employs TRBV10-3 and TRBJ2-3, with D possibly TRBD2 on 5 matching bases. The CDR3 length is 14 residues. Trimming left V 3 bases short and J 2 bases short, with 9 bases between. Germline CDR1 reads ENHRY; CDR2 reads SYGVKD. The CDR3 DNA sequence: TGTGCCATCAGTGACCCGGGGTCCACAGATACGCAGTATTTT. Translated: CAISDPGSTDTQYF.

The chain joins TRBV20-1 to TRBJ2-1; weak D call: TRBD1 (6 bases). The CDR3 extends over 11 amino acids. The germline CDR1 and CDR2 sequences are DFQATT and SNEGSKA (reference sequence). Trimming took off 5 bases at V and 9 bases at J, with 11 bases between the two ends. As DNA, the CDR3 is TGCAGTGCTCACAGGGTTGGTGAGCAGTTCTTC. Translated, it gives CSAHRVGEQFF.

The chain couples TRBV9 to TRBJ2-2; TRBD2 might be the D (5 bases). Trimming took 0 bases from V and 4 from J, leaving 16 bases between them. Germline-derived CDR1 and CDR2 are SGDLS and YYNGEE. The CDR3 runs to 17 residues. The CDR3 region has the DNA TGTGCCAGCAGCGTAGGGGGTGGGAGCCTGGTCACCGGGGAGCTGTTTTTT. The encoded protein is CASSVGGGSLVTGELFF.